The next 32 T cell receptor beta chains were all read from a single sample in a study of blood T cells in healthy people across ages. A sample-barcoded 5' primer and a J-beta primer mix were used in a second PCR of about 6 to 11 cycles. TCRdb itself ran the 5' RACE reads through MiXCR, one entry per CDR3 protein. Seen here are roughly 1.9 million distinct CDR3 sequences, roughly two fifths observed once, and the top ten hold 23%. What was sequenced was blood. The receptor set was obtained from a human donor in good health.

This clonotype occurred a few times. This sequence joins TRBV10-3 and TRBJ1-2; no clear D gene. V was trimmed by 0 bases and J by 7 bases, leaving 6 bases between them. This CDR3 is built from 12 residues. Germline CDR1 reads ENHRY; CDR2 reads SYGVKD. The CDR3 is CAISESGSGYTF. For the CDR3, the DNA is TGTGCCATCAGTGAGTCGGGAAGTGGCTACACCTTC.

The chain couples TRBV19 to TRBJ2-1, with 11 bases fitting TRBD2. The germline V gene has CDR1 LNHDA and CDR2 SQIVND (reference sequence). J lost 4 bases, V lost 6 bases, and 20 bases had no gene match. This CDR3 has 20 amino acids. This CDR3 is CASRDKWGSGGESRYNEQFF. The CDR3 region has the DNA TGTGCCAGTAGAGATAAGTGGGGTAGCGGGGGGGAGAGTAGGTACAATGAGCAGTTCTTC. The variable domain in full, with the rest retrieved from reference TRBV19 and TRBJ2-1, is DGGITQSPKYLFRKEGQNVTLSCEQNLNHDAMYWYRQDPGQGLRLIYYSQIVNDFQKGDIAEGYSVSREKKESFPLTVTSAQKNPTAFYLCASRDKWGSGGESRYNEQFFGPGTRLTVL.

J is TRBJ1-5 and V is TRBV20-1; D ambiguous. This CDR3 spans 15 amino acids. The V end lost 2 bases, the J end lost 4 bases, and 15 bases lay between the germline ends. In germline, CDR1 is DFQATT, CDR2 SNEGSKA (reference sequence). DNA of the CDR3: TGCAGTGCTAGACCCTCGTACAGCACAAATCAGCCCCAGCATTTT. Translating it yields CSARPSYSTNQPQHF.

This clonotype appeared a few times. The chain couples TRBV6-2 or TRBV6-3 to TRBJ2-7, with 7 bases aligning to TRBD1. There are 18 residues in the CDR3. V trimming: 9 bases; J trimming: 4 bases; junction bases outside the gene matches: 24. Germline-derived CDR1 and CDR2 are MNHEY and SVGEGT. CDR3 sequence reads: CASKNRGEDWASFYEQYF. DNA of the CDR3: TGTGCCAGTAAAAACAGGGGTGAAGATTGGGCCTCCTTTTACGAGCAGTACTTC.

The count of this clonotype is one. This chain joins TRBV4-2 and TRBJ2-1; 9 bases fit TRBD1. V was clipped by 0 bases and J by 0 bases; unmatched bases: 3. This CDR3 region has 17 residues. Germline-derived CDR1 and CDR2 are LGHNA and YNFKEQ. The CDR3 DNA is TGTGCCAGCAGCCAAGAGCCGGGACAGGGCTCCTACAATGAGCAGTTCTTC. Encoded protein: CASSQEPGQGSYNEQFF.

This clonotype was counted only a few times. The V call is TRBV4-1, the J call TRBJ1-2; D is undetermined. The V end lost 4 bases, the J end lost 2 bases, and 20 bases lay between the germline ends. CDR1 MGHRA and CDR2 YSYEKL come from the germline V gene. This CDR3 spans 17 amino acids. The CDR3 loop reads CASSPSLLQVSNYGYTF. In nucleotides, the CDR3 is TGCGCCAGCAGCCCCTCACTACTACAAGTATCGAACTATGGCTACACCTTC.

This clonotype was detected once. The DNA of the CDR3 is TGTGCCAGCAGCTCCTACGCGGGGACCTACGAGCAGTACTTC. Its translation: CASSSYAGTYEQYF. The V and J genes are TRBV7-8 and TRBJ2-4; D may be TRBD2 (6 bases). The J call may be wrong; the DNA end is better matched by TRBJ2-7. This CDR3 region has 14 residues. Germline lookup yields CDR1 SGHVS and CDR2 FQNEAQ.

In its sample, this clonotype was seen many times. The V call is TRBV9, the J call TRBJ2-3, with a weak D call TRBD1 (6 bases). The ends were cut back, 0 bases at V and 2 bases at J, with 10 bases in the middle. This CDR3 region has 15 residues. Germline CDR1 reads SGDLS; CDR2 reads YYNGEE. The CDR3 DNA is TGTGCCAGCAGCGTAGGTCAGGGGACCACAGATACGCAGTATTTT. Protein sequence: CASSVGQGTTDTQYF.

The chain is built from TRBV20-1 and TRBJ1-2; D remains unclear. CDR1 and CDR2 from the germline V gene are DFQATT and SNEGSKA (reference sequence). This CDR3 is 13 amino acids long. V dropped 3 bases and J dropped 2 bases, with 10 bases sitting between them. This CDR3 reads CSASPPYNYGYTF. The CDR3 DNA sequence: TGCAGTGCTAGCCCCCCTTACAACTATGGCTACACCTTC.

This clonotype occurred many times. This chain links TRBV12-3 or TRBV12-4 with TRBJ2-3; 7 bases are shared with TRBD1. Trimming cost V 6 bases and J 10 bases; bases outside gene matches: 16. The CDR3 extends over 15 amino acids. In DNA, the CDR3 is TGTGCCAGCAGCGGACACGGACAGGTTTTTGGGCCGCAGTATTTT. Protein sequence: CASSGHGQVFGPQYF.

This clonotype was detected only a few times. This rearrangement joins TRBV29-1 to TRBJ2-1; D may match TRBD1 or TRBD2 (5 bases each). The ends were cut back, 2 bases at V and 13 bases at J, with 12 bases in the middle. The CDR3 extends over 11 amino acids. Per germline, CDR1 SQVTM and CDR2 ANQGSEA. Here the CDR3 reads CSVEWWGTQFF. The CDR3 DNA reads as TGCAGCGTTGAATGGTGGGGGACCCAGTTCTTC.

A few counts support this clonotype. The chain recombines TRBV4-3 with TRBJ2-2, with unresolved D. Germline V CDR1 and CDR2: LGHNA, YSLEER. V dropped 1 base and J dropped 3 bases, with 9 bases sitting between them. The CDR3 loop spans 15 amino acids. CDR3 bases: TGCGCCAGCAGCCAAGTTCGCAGAGACACCGGGGAGCTGTTTTTT. Encoded protein: CASSQVRRDTGELFF.

This clonotype was detected a few times. The chain carries TRBV7-2 and TRBJ2-3, with 9 bases matching TRBD2. The trim removed 5 bases at V and 4 bases at J, leaving 7 bases unmatched. CDR3 length: 15 residues. From germline, CDR1 is SGHTA and CDR2 FQGNSA. CDR3 in DNA: TGTGCCAGCAGCCGCGGGGGGGCCTCGGCAGATACGCAGTATTTT. Its translation: CASSRGGASADTQYF.

This clonotype has only a few counts. The chain uses TRBV7-7 and TRBJ1-2; D call uncertain. CDR3 length: 13 amino acids. V was cut by 9 bases and J by 4 bases, with 15 bases left in between. Germline values: CDR1 SSHAT, CDR2 FNYEAQ (reference sequence). CDR3: CARGTRSLYGYTF. The CDR3, as DNA: TGTGCCAGAGGTACCAGAAGCCTCTATGGCTACACCTTC.

V usage is TRBV29-1 and J usage is TRBJ2-5; TRBD2 matches 8 bases. This CDR3 is 12 amino acids long. Germline V gene lookup returns CDR1 SQVTM and CDR2 ANQGSEA. The trim removed 7 bases at V and 6 bases at J, leaving 7 bases unmatched. This chain's CDR3 is CSAVSGGKTQYF. The CDR3 DNA reads TGCAGCGCTGTCTCGGGGGGGAAGACCCAGTACTTC. The entire variable domain, with the rest obtained from reference TRBV29-1 and TRBJ2-5, is as follows: SAVISQKPSRDICQRGTSLTIQCQVDSQVTMMFWYRQQPGQSLTLIATANQGSEATYESGFVIDKFPISRPNLTFSTLTVSNMSPEDSSIYLCSAVSGGKTQYFGPGTRLLVL.

The V and J genes are TRBV20-1 and TRBJ2-7; TRBD2 matches at 8 bases. There are 13 residues in the CDR3. J lost 10 bases, V lost 6 bases, and 14 bases had no gene match. Germline CDR1 DFQATT, CDR2 SNEGSKA (reference sequence). The CDR3 DNA follows: TGCAGTGCGCCCGCAAGCGGGGGCCCCACCCAGTACTTC. Its translation: CSAPASGGPTQYF.

This chain joins TRBV20-1 and TRBJ2-2; maybe TRBD2 (6 bases). Looked up from germline, CDR1 is DFQATT and CDR2 is SNEGSKA (reference sequence). Deletions cut 4 bases from V and 1 base from J, with 16 bases between. The CDR3 spans 16 residues. The chain's CDR3 is CSAKDLARQNTGELFF. CDR3 sequence (DNA): TGCAGTGCTAAAGACCTAGCGAGACAGAACACCGGGGAGCTGTTTTTT.

The chain couples TRBV5-4 to TRBJ2-2, with D tentatively TRBD1 (5 bases). The germline V and J ends were trimmed by 5 bases and 5 bases, with 19 bases remaining between them. The CDR3 is 16 amino acids. Germline V gene sequence: CDR1 SGHNT, CDR2 YYREEE (reference sequence). DNA for the CDR3: TGTGCCAGCAGACCTATGAAGACAGCACTAACCGGGGAGCTGTTTTTT. Translated: CASRPMKTALTGELFF.

This clonotype has a single count. A much more abundant neighbour one base away suggests this may be a read error. V and J are TRBV29-1 and TRBJ1-2; the D is unclear. Looked up from germline, CDR1 is SQVTM and CDR2 is ANQGSEA. This CDR3 comprises 13 residues. V was clipped by 4 bases and J by 8 bases, with 17 bases between them. CDR3 sequence: CSVGDGRPAGYTF. CDR3 DNA: TGCAGCGTTGGAGATGGACGGCCGGCCGGCTACACCTTC.

Only a few counts were recorded for this clonotype. The chain links TRBV29-1 to TRBJ1-2; a weak D match, TRBD1 (5 bases). The CDR3 is made up of 12 amino acids. V was shortened by 8 bases and J by 2 bases, with 12 bases between the two germline ends. Germline CDR1 and CDR2: SQVTM and ANQGSEA. CDR3 DNA sequence: TGCAGCATAGGGACGGAAAACTATGGCTACACCTTC. The encoded protein is CSIGTENYGYTF.

This clonotype was observed a few times. The chain carries TRBV20-1 and TRBJ1-5; no reliable D call. The V and J ends lost 3 bases and 3 bases respectively, with 9 bases between them. The CDR3 loop spans 13 amino acids. From germline, CDR1 is DFQATT and CDR2 SNEGSKA (reference sequence). The CDR3 region has the DNA TGCAGTGCTAGGGTAGGGAACAATCAGCCCCAGCATTTT. As protein: CSARVGNNQPQHF.

The V call is TRBV12-3 or TRBV12-4, the J call TRBJ1-2, with 10 bases lining up with TRBD1. There are 16 residues in the CDR3. V trimming: 6 bases; J trimming: 3 bases; junction bases outside the gene matches: 10. CDR3 coding DNA: TGTGCCAGCAGCTCCCACTCGACAGGGGGCGACTATGGCTACACCTTC. Protein product: CASSSHSTGGDYGYTF.

The gene calls are TRBV6-2 or TRBV6-3 and TRBJ2-1; D gene ambiguous. The germline gives CDR1 MNHEY, CDR2 SVGEGT. This CDR3 contains 13 residues. Trimming shortened V by 2 bases and J by 10 bases, and 12 bases separated the two germline ends. This CDR3 is CASSYLLYYEQFF. The CDR3 DNA reads as TGTGCCAGCAGTTACCTCCTATATTACGAGCAGTTCTTC.

The V call is TRBV7-9, the J call TRBJ2-3; possible D gene TRBD2, 6 bases. CDR1 and CDR2 (germline): SEHNR, FQNEAQ (reference sequence). The V gene lost 0 bases and the J gene lost 5 bases, with 15 bases spanning the gap. The CDR3 consists of 16 residues. CDR3 in DNA: TGTGCCAGCAGCTTAGCCCCCGGGACTGACGGAGATACGCAGTATTTT. Translation: CASSLAPGTDGDTQYF.

The CDR3 sequence: CASSHRLTDTQYF. The CDR3 bases are TGTGCCAGCAGCCATCGACTGACAGATACGCAGTATTTT. The V call is TRBV3-1, the J call TRBJ2-3; no firm D call. CDR1 is LGHDT, CDR2 YNNKEL, per germline (reference sequence). V was pared by 3 bases and J by 3 bases, with 7 bases between. The length of the CDR3 is 13 residues.

The rearrangement links TRBV7-9 to TRBJ2-1; TRBD2 matches at 7 bases. Trimming removed 6 bases from V and 5 bases from J; junction bases left unmatched: 10. CDR3 size: 15 residues. Germline assignment: CDR1 SEHNR and CDR2 FQNEAQ (reference sequence). CDR3: CASRAGGSTDNEQFF. Written as DNA, the CDR3 is TGTGCCAGCAGGGCCGGGGGGTCCACGGACAATGAGCAGTTCTTC. The full variable domain, completed using reference TRBV7-9 and TRBJ2-1, is DTGVSQNPRHKITKRGQNVTFRCDPISEHNRLYWYRQTLGQGPEFLTYFQNEAQLEKSRLLSDRFSAERPKGSFSTLEIQRTEQGDSAMYLCASRAGGSTDNEQFFGPGTRLTVL.

This clonotype was seen a handful of times. J is TRBJ2-3 and V is TRBV7-3; 7 bases agree with TRBD2. The CDR3 sequence is 15 residues long. The V gene end was trimmed by 4 bases and the J gene end by 4 bases; junction bases not matched to a gene: 8. Germline V lookup: CDR1 SGHTA, CDR2 FQGTGA. CDR3 nucleotides: TGTGCCAGCAGCTCGGGACTACAAATCCCAGATACGCAGTATTTT. Residues: CASSSGLQIPDTQYF.

This clonotype was picked up a small number of times. This chain joins TRBV2 and TRBJ2-4; 8 nucleotides match TRBD1. The DNA end is more similar to TRBJ2-7, so the J call may be wrong. Germline CDR1 reads SNHLY; CDR2 reads FYNNEI. CDR3 length equals 15 residues. CDR3 coding DNA: TGTGCCAGCAGTGAACGGACAGGGCAGTCCTACGAGCAGTACTTC. Residues: CASSERTGQSYEQYF.

The chain is built from TRBV10-3 and TRBJ1-2, with D hard to call. V lost 4 bases and J 4 bases, leaving 10 bases between the germline ends. Germline lookup yields CDR1 ENHRY and CDR2 SYGVKD. This CDR3 is 13 amino acids long. In nucleotides, the CDR3 is TGTGCCATCAGTGTAGAAAGGCTCTATGGCTACACCTTC. This sequence encodes CAISVERLYGYTF.

The chain uses TRBV28 and TRBJ2-7; D may be TRBD1 or TRBD2 (5 bases each). CDR1 is MDHEN and CDR2 is SYDVKM in the germline V gene. Deletions cut 5 bases from V and 0 bases from J, with 14 bases between. CDR3 length: 15 amino acids. CDR3 nucleotides: TGTGCCAGCAGTAAATCTAGGGACCTCTCCTACGAGCAGTACTTC. Its protein is CASSKSRDLSYEQYF.

In its sample, this clonotype was seen many times. The chain recombines TRBV28 with TRBJ2-7; TRBD1 might be the D (5 bases). Trimming shortened V by 3 bases and J by 4 bases, and 13 bases separated the two germline ends. Germline V gives CDR1 MDHEN, CDR2 SYDVKM. The CDR3 sequence is 14 residues long. As DNA, the CDR3 is TGTGCCAGCAGTTTCGACAGATCTACTTACGAGCAGTACTTC. It codes for CASSFDRSTYEQYF.

In this sample, this clonotype turned up many times. The chain recombines TRBV19 with TRBJ2-6; possibly TRBD1 for D (6 bases). In germline, CDR1 is LNHDA, CDR2 SQIVND (reference sequence). The CDR3 length is 15 residues. Deletions cut 3 bases from V and 3 bases from J, with 9 bases between. CDR3 amino acids: CASSIPGDGANVLTF. The DNA for the CDR3 is TGTGCCAGTAGTATCCCAGGGGATGGGGCCAACGTCCTGACTTTC. The whole variable domain, filled in from reference TRBV19 and TRBJ2-6, reads DGGITQSPKYLFRKEGQNVTLSCEQNLNHDAMYWYRQDPGQGLRLIYYSQIVNDFQKGDIAEGYSVSREKKESFPLTVTSAQKNPTAFYLCASSIPGDGANVLTFGAGSRLTVL.